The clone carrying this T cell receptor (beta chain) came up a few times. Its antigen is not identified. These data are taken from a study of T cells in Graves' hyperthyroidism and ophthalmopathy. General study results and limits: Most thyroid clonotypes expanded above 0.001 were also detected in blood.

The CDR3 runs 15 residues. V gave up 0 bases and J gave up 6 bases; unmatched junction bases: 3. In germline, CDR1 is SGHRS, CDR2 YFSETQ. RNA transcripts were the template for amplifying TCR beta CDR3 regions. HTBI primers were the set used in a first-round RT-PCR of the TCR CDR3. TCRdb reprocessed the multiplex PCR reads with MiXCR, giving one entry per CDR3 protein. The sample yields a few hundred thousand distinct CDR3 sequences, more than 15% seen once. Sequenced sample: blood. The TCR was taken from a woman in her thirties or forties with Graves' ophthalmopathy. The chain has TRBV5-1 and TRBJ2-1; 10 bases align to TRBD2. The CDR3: CASSLAAGGGNEQFF. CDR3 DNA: TGCGCCAGCAGCTTGGCAGCGGGAGGGGGCAATGAGCAGTTCTTC.